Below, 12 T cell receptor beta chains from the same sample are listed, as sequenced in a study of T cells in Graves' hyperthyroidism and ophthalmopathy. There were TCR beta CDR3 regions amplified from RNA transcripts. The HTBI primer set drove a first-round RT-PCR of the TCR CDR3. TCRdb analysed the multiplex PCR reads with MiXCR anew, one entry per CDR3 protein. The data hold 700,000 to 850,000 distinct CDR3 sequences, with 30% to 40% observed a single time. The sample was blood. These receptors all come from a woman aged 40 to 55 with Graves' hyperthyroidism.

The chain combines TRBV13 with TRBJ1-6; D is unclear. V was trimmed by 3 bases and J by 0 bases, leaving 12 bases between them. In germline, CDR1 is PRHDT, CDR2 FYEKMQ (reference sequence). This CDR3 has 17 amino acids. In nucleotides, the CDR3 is TGTGCCAGCAGCTTTTCAAGTTGGGGCTCCTATAATTCACCCCTCCACTTT. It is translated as CASSFSSWGSYNSPLHF.

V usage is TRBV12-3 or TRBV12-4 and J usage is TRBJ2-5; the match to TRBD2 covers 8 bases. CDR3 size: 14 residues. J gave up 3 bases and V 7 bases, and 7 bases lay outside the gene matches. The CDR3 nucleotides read TGTGCCAGCACCACGGGAGGGCGGGAAGAGACCCAGTACTTC. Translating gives CASTTGGREETQYF.

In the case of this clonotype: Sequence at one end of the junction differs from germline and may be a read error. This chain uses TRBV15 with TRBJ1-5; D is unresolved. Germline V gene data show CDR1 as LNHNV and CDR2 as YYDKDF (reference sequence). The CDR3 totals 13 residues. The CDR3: CASSQDPGQHQHF. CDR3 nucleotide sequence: TGTGCCAGCAGCCAAGATCCCGGTCAGCACCAGCATTTT.

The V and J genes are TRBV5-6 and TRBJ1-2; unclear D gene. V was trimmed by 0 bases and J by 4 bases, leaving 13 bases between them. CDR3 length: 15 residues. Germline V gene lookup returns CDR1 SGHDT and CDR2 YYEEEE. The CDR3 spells CASSLVEGGLYGYTF. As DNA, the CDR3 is TGTGCCAGCAGCTTGGTTGAGGGCGGGCTCTATGGCTACACCTTC.

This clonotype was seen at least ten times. DNA for the CDR3: TGCGCCAGCAGCCCCGGACAATTATATGGCTACACCTTC. This sequence encodes CASSPGQLYGYTF. The chain employs TRBV10-1 and TRBJ1-2; D is perhaps TRBD1 (5 bases). V was trimmed by 6 bases and J by 5 bases, leaving 13 bases between them. The CDR3 consists of 13 residues. Germline V gene lookup returns CDR1 WNHNN and CDR2 SYGVQD (reference sequence).

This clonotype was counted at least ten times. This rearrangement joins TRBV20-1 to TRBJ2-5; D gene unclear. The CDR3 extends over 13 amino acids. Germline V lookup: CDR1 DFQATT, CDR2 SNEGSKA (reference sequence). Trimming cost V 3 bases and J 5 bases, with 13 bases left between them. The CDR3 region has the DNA TGCAGTGCTAGGATCGTATCGTTGGAGACCCAGTACTTC. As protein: CSARIVSLETQYF.

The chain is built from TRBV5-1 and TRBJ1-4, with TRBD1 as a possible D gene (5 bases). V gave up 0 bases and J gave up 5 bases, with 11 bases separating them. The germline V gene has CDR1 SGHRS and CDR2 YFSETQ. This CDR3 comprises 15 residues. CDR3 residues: CASSLVAGQNEKLFF. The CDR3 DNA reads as TGCGCCAGCAGCTTGGTGGCAGGGCAGAATGAAAAACTGTTTTTT.

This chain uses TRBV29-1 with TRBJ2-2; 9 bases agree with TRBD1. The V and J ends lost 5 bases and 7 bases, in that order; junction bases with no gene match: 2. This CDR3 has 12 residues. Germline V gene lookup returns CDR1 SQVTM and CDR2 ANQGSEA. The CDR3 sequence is CSVWDRDGELFF. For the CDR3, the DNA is TGCAGCGTTTGGGACAGGGACGGGGAGCTGTTTTTT.

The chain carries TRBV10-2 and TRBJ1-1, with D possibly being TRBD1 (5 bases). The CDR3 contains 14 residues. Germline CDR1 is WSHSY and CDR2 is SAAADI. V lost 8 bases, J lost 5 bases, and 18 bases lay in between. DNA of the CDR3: TGCGCCAGCTTAAAAGGTGGGGGTAGTACTGAAGCTTTCTTT. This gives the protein CASLKGGGSTEAFF.

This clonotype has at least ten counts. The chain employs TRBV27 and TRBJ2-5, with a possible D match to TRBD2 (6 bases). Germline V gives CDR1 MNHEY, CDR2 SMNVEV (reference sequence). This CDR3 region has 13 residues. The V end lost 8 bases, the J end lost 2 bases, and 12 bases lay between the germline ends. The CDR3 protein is CASSPEGQETQYF. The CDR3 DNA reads TGTGCCAGCTCGCCGGAGGGGCAAGAGACCCAGTACTTC.

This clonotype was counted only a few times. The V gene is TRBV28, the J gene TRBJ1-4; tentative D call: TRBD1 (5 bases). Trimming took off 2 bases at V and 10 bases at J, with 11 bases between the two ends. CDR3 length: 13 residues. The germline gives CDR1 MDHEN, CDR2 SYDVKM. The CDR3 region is CASSLGRGSKLFF. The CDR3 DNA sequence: TGTGCCAGCAGTTTAGGTCGGGGGTCAAAACTGTTTTTT.

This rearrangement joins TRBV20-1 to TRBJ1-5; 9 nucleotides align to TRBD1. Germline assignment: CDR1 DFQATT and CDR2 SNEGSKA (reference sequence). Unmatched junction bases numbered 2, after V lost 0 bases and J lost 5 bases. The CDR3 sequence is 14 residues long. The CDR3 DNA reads TGCAGTGCTAGAGACCACAGGGGGCATCAGCCCCAGCATTTT. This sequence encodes CSARDHRGHQPQHF.